This entry is about one TCR beta chain. These data are taken from a study of shared clonotypes between healthy human individuals. The CDR3 sequence is 14 residues long. Between the trimmed V and J ends, which lost 4 bases and 0 bases, there was a span of 9 bases. Germline V gene data show CDR1 as MNHNS and CDR2 as SASEGT. Profiling relied on immunoSEQ multiplex PCR, and the TCRdb table lists in-frame clones only, not all of them. The profile shows about 2 million clones, over 85% of them singletons. Naive CD8 cells, CD45RO-negative and positively selected for CCR7, excluded terminally differentiated effector memory CD45RA+ cells.

Material for sequencing was naive CD8+ T cells sorted from blood. The sequence came from a man between 18 and 29 years old in good health. V is TRBV6-1 and J is TRBJ1-1; no reliable D call. The CDR3 is CASSGRHLNTEAFF. CDR3 nucleotide sequence: TGTGCCAGCAGTGGCCGACATTTGAACACTGAAGCTTTCTTT.